The TCR beta chain under discussion was sequenced for a study of tissue T cells after allogeneic stem cell transplantation. Overall study results and limits: This small cohort was clinically heterogeneous, and sampling depth was a limitation. Only a limited share of tissue TCRs appeared in blood or spleen. Motif-based clustering found tissue-specific repertoire signatures shared across patients, though few clones were shared. Which tissue TCRs were alloreactive or antigen-specific was not determined. Some clones might be persisting host cells.

Germline trimming cut 0 bases from V and 8 bases from J; bases unmatched to any gene: 8. This CDR3 spans 15 amino acids. The germline V gene encodes CDR1 MSHET and CDR2 SYDVDS. Sequencing was performed with immunoSEQ multiplex PCR; in TCRdb, only in-frame clones are kept and a portion is missing. The sample holds about 48,000 clones, approximately 70% seen once. A remark on this clone: Its antigen is still unknown. Gene names refer to mouse genes. The DNA ends 1 residue before the CDR3 does, and the rest of the CDR3 is filled in from the germline J gene.

The sequencing input was sorted cells pooled from one or two spleens. This TCR was sampled from a pool of C57BL/6 mice in good health. This chain links TRBV29 with TRBJ2-5; 7 positions match TRBD2. CDR3 bases read: TGTGCTAGCAGTTTATCTACTACTGGGGTGACCACCCAGTAC. As protein: CASSLSTTGVTTQY. The whole CDR3 is CASSLSTTGVTTQYF. Supplemented by reference TRBV29 and TRBJ2-5, the full variable domain reads DMKVTQMPRYLIKRMGENVLLECGQDMSHETMYWYRQDPGLGLQLIYISYDVDSNSEGDIPKGYRVSRKKREHFSLILDSAKTNQTSVYFCASSLSTTGVTTQYFGPGTRLLVL.